This T cell receptor (beta chain) comes out of a study of neoadjuvant nivolumab and ipilimumab in lung cancer. Study as a whole: The combination arm added day-1 ipilimumab 1 mg/kg to nivolumab 3 mg/kg on days 1, 15, 29. General study findings and limits: TCR sequencing covered a small number of samples. Compared with tumor-adjacent uninvolved lung, resected tumors showed greater richness and clonality. Only two of four nivolumab-treated tumors gained richness and clonality by surgery.

Generated by immunoSEQ multiplex PCR, the TCRdb table keeps only in-frame clones and is missing some. Found here are some 37,000 clones, 75% to 90% of them singletons; the top ten hold approximately 3.5%. The CDR3 is 15 residues long. Between the trimmed V and J ends, which lost 4 bases and 4 bases, there was a span of 17 bases. CDR1 and CDR2 (germline): SGHRS, YFSETQ. Points on this clone: As yet, its antigen is unknown.

The clonotype was recovered from an adult with non-small cell lung cancer. The sample in question was peripheral blood, obtained before neoadjuvant nivolumab, alone or with ipilimumab. This sequence joins TRBV5-1 and TRBJ2-5; D is unclear. The CDR3 DNA sequence: TGCGCCAGCAGCCTGGTTGGCAGTGTGGGAGAGACCCAGTACTTC. Translated, it gives CASSLVGSVGETQYF.